This T cell receptor beta chain was obtained from a study of cytomegalovirus exposure and HLA in healthy donors. Overall study context: The study placed over 65% of its 398 genotyped donors in the Caucasian-associated ancestry cluster. Study conclusions and caveats: As a later analysis showed, several of the most significant clusters appeared to be linked to common viral pathogens. Reportedly, diagnosis of cytomegalovirus status by the classifier showed high specificity and sensitivity. Researchers catalogued approximately 170 TCR beta chains as cytomegalovirus-associated.

The PCR used 60 Vbeta and 13 Jbeta primers. Assay: immunoSEQ multiplex PCR; the TCRdb copy retains only in-frame clones and omits some. This sample has 70,000 to 100,000 clones, with more than 75% found just once. Unmatched junction bases numbered 7, after V lost 4 bases and J lost 5 bases. Germline CDR1 SGHNT, CDR2 YENEEA. The CDR3 extends over 15 amino acids. Regarding this clone: Its cognate antigen is unknown.

The sample comprised PBMCs. The V gene is TRBV11-3, the J gene TRBJ2-2; 7 nucleotides align to TRBD2. The sequence derives from a woman aged 45-60 years in good health and CMV-seropositive. CDR3: CASSSSSGGTGELFF. The CDR3 DNA reads as TGTGCCAGCAGCTCCTCTAGCGGAGGTACCGGGGAGCTGTTTTTT.